This TCR beta chain derives from a study of blood T cell repertoires in COVID-19. The protocol was immunoSEQ multiplex PCR, while the TCRdb copy is restricted to in-frame clones and leaves out a portion. This sample has around 150,000 clones, with 70% to 90% found just once. CDR1 LNHDA and CDR2 SQIVND come from the germline V gene (reference sequence). The CDR3 loop spans 20 amino acids. The ends lost 0 bases at V and 0 bases at J; junction bases unmatched: 10. Material for sequencing was PBMCs or T cells enriched from blood (not recorded which). This rearrangement joins TRBV19 to TRBJ2-6; 8 bases are a match to TRBD1. The TCR sequence derives from a man aged 40-55 years who had recovered from COVID-19. CDR3 sequence: CASSIDPAGGVYSGANVLTF. The CDR3 bases are TGTGCCAGTAGTATAGATCCCGCAGGGGGCGTTTACTCTGGGGCCAACGTCCTGACTTTC. The entire variable domain, with the rest obtained from reference TRBV19 and TRBJ2-6, is as follows: DGGITQSPKYLFRKEGQNVTLSCEQNLNHDAMYWYRQDPGQGLRLIYYSQIVNDFQKGDIAEGYSVSREKKESFPLTVTSAQKNPTAFYLCASSIDPAGGVYSGANVLTFGAGSRLTVL.